One and the same sample provided the 4 T cell receptor beta chains below, sequenced in a study of cytomegalovirus exposure and HLA in healthy donors. The PCR employed 60 Vbeta primers together with 13 Jbeta primers. Using immunoSEQ multiplex PCR, the repertoire was profiled, and TCRdb retains in-frame clones only, with some absent. Counted here are 200,000 or so clones, roughly four fifths occurring once; the ten biggest clones make up around 2.2%. What was sequenced was PBMCs. The origin of the receptors is a woman aged 25 to 39 in good health and CMV-seropositive.

This clone was picked up a small number of times. The chain joins TRBV6-5 to TRBJ2-7; 13 nucleotides match TRBD2. CDR1 is MNHEY, CDR2 SVGAGI, per germline. CDR3 size: 15 residues. V shed 7 bases and J 2 bases; nucleotides not matched to a gene: 5. CDR3 sequence (DNA): TGTGCCAGCACCAGGACTAGCGGGGGACCCTACGAGCAGTACTTC. Amino acids: CASTRTSGGPYEQYF.

This chain links TRBV13 with TRBJ1-2; a possible D gene is TRBD1 (6 bases). The germline V and J ends were trimmed by 1 base and 5 bases, with 11 bases remaining between them. CDR1 and CDR2 (germline): PRHDT, FYEKMQ (reference sequence). The CDR3 is 14 amino acids. The CDR3 sequence is CASSLVRQVYGYTF. The DNA for the CDR3 is TGTGCCAGCAGCTTAGTGAGACAGGTTTATGGCTACACCTTC.

CDR3 nucleotide sequence: TGTGCCAGCTCACCCGCGGCAGGGGACGGAAACACCATATATTTT. Translated, it gives CASSPAAGDGNTIYF. The V and J genes are TRBV18 and TRBJ1-3, with a weak D call TRBD1 (6 bases). The germline gives CDR1 KGHSH, CDR2 LQKENI. There are 15 residues in the CDR3. Trimming left V 3 bases short and J 4 bases short, with 13 bases between.

The chain couples TRBV30 to TRBJ1-1; D remains ambiguous. The germline V and J ends were trimmed by 0 bases and 4 bases, with 15 bases remaining between them. The CDR3 contains 15 residues. CDR1 GTSNPN and CDR2 SVGIG come from the germline V gene (reference sequence). CDR3 bases: TGTGCCTGGAGTGTAGGATCAATAGCCGGCACTGAAGCTTTCTTT. It yields the protein CAWSVGSIAGTEAFF.